This TCR beta chain was identified during a study of CD8+ T cells in alopecia areata. For the study at large: Treated patients swallowed 5 to 10 mg of oral tofacitinib twice daily. Tofacitinib was given for 6 to 18 months, then stopped for 6 months. Study-level findings and limits: Mice showed clearer TCR sharing than patients did, a gap that was possibly HLA-related. Scalp sequencing captures resident alphabeta T cells of normal skin too.

This clone appeared a few times. Its antigen is unknown. The V end lost 11 bases, the J end lost 3 bases, and 11 bases lay between the germline ends. CDR1 and CDR2 (germline): SNHLY, FYNNEI. CDR3 length: 12 residues. Sequencing templates came from extracted RNA that was reverse transcribed into cDNA. This table comes from immunoSEQ multiplex PCR, and its TCRdb copy is limited to in-frame clones, with some not included. The data show fewer than 150,000 clones, around two fifths seen once. This sequence joins TRBV2 and TRBJ2-1; D might be TRBD2 (6 bases). This receptor was identified in a human donor with alopecia areata. The sample comprised CD4+ T cells sorted from blood. In DNA form, the CDR3 reads TGTGCCGGCGGGACCGGCTACAATGAGCAGTTCTTC. This gives the protein CAGGTGYNEQFF.